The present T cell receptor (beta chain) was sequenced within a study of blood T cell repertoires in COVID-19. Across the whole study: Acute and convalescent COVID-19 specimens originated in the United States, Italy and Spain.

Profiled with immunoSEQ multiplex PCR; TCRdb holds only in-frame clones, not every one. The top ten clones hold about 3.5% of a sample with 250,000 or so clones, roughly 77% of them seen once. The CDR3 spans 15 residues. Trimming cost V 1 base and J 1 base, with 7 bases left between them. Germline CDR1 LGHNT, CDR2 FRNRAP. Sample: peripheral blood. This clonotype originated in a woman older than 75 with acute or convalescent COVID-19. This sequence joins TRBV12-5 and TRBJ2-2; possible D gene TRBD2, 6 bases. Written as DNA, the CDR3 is TGTGCTAGTGGTTTGGGTAGCGGGAACACCGGGGAGCTGTTTTTT. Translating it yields CASGLGSGNTGELFF.